The T cell receptor (beta chain) described here comes from a study of blood T cell repertoires in COVID-19 (dated by TCRdb to about 2020). Regarding the complete study: The collaborator samples originated in the United States, Italy and Spain and spanned the acute and convalescent phases of COVID-19. Samples were obtained from the ongoing ImmuneRACE study (first 160 participants) and from 1,254 subjects provided by 6 global collaborators. Nearly every sample came with metadata listing a de-identified subject ID, COVID-19 status, age in years and sex. The material from the prospective study consisted of cDNA or gDNA derived from T cells, B-cell-depleted T cells, or PBMCs. The repertoires were made available in a free public database intended to serve as a resource for research on the immune response to SARS-CoV-2. Where available, HLA class I and class II types were obtained from metadata supplied by the sample provider rather than from assay-based typing. Subjects who had been exposed to COVID-19, were actively infected with it, or had recovered from it provided the deeply sampled blood TCRbeta repertoires that made up the dataset. Overall study results and their limits: How much clinical and demographic metadata was included differed by source and by participant, and the metadata was provided uncurated.

Whole blood was collected in K2EDTA tubes by collaborating institutions according to the institutions' own protocols. For TCRbeta analysis, collaborator samples were shipped as frozen whole blood, as isolated PBMCs, or as DNA extracted from either sample type. The immunoSEQ Assay, a bias-controlled multiplex PCR, was used to amplify TCRbeta CDR3 regions from genomic DNA. The original methods were these. Nucleated cell counts per sample were estimated from amplification of reference gene primers within the assay. To quantify the absolute abundance of each unique TCRbeta CDR3 rearrangement, sequence reads were collapsed and filtered. For each sample, productive Simpson clonality was calculated by taking the square root of Simpson's diversity index across productive rearrangements. TCRdb carries this immuneACCESS record with in-frame sequences only. Its versions omit some clonotypes, under half of them owing to an unresolved V gene in the studies checked, with the rest unexplained. V, J and clone size are those of that table, while D and trimming were read from the DNA. This sample gives approximately 170,000 clones in total; 80% to 90% of them show up just once. Jointly, the top ten make up roughly 9.1% of the sample.

V loses 7 bases at its end and J loses 0 bases; junction bases beyond the gene matches: 3. From its cysteine to its phenylalanine, the CDR3 spans 15 amino acids. Only the CDR3 part of the read is kept: 45 bases, read in frame from the first base. Sequences MNHEY (CDR1) and SVGAGI (CDR2) are obtained from the germline V gene. This clone was seen a few times. The antigen it binds to is not known. It has no much larger one-base neighbor in the sample; base qualities were not kept. The clonotype originates from a man aged 50-59 years with active or convalescent COVID-19. The sequenced material came from peripheral blood. The chain is encoded by TRBV6-5 joined to TRBJ1-6, and 7 bases in between align with TRBD1. The CDR3 reads as follows: CASTRTGSYNSPLHF. At the DNA level, the sequence is TGTGCCAGCACCAGGACAGGCTCCTATAATTCACCCCTCCACTTT.